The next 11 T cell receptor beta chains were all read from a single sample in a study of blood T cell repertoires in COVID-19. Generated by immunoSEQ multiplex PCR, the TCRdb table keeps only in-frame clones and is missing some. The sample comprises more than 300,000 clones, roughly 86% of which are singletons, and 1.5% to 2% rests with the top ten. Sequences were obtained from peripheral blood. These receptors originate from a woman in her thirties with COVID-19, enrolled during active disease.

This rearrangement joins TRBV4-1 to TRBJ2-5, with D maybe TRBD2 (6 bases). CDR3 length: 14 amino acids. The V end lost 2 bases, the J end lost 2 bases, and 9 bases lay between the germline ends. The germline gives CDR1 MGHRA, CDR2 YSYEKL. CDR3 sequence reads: CASSQTTSQETQYF. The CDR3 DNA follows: TGCGCCAGCAGCCAAACGACTAGTCAAGAGACCCAGTACTTC.

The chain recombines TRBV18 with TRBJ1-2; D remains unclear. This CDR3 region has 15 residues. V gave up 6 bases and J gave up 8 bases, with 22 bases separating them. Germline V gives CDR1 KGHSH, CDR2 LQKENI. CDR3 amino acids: CASSPNTAVYFGYTF. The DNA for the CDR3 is TGTGCCAGCTCCCCAAACACAGCGGTTTACTTCGGCTACACCTTC.

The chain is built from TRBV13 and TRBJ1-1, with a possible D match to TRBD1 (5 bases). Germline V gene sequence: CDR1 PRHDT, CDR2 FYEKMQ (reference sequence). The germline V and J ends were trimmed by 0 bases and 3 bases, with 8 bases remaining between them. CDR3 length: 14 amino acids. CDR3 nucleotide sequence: TGTGCCAGCAGCTTAGGTGGGGGGGACACTGAAGCTTTCTTT. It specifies CASSLGGGDTEAFF.

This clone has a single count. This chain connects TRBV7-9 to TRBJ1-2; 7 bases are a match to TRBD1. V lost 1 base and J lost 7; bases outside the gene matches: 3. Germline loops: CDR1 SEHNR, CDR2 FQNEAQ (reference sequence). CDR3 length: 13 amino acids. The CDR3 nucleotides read TGTGCCAGCAGCTTAGACCCAGGGGGTGGCTACACCTTC. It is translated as CASSLDPGGGYTF.

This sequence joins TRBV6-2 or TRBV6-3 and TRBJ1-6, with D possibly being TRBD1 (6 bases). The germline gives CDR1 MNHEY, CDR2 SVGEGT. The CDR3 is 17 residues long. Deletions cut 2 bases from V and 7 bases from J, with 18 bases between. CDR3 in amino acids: CASSYLQGGGANSPLHF. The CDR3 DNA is TGTGCCAGCAGTTACCTCCAGGGAGGGGGAGCGAATTCACCCCTCCACTTT.

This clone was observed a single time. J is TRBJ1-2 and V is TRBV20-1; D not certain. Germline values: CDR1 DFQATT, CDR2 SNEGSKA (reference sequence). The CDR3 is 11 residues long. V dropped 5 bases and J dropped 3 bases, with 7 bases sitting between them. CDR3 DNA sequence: TGCAGTGCTCCACCGGACTATGGCTACACCTTC. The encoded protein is CSAPPDYGYTF.

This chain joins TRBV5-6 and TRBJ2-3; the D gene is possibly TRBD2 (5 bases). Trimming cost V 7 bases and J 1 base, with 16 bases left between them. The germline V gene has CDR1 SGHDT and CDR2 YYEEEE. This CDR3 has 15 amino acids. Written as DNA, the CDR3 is TGTGCCAGCGCGACCGGCGGGCTTGGCACAGATACGCAGTATTTT. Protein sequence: CASATGGLGTDTQYF. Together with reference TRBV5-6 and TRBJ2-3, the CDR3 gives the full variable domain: DAGVTQSPTHLIKTRGQQVTLRCSPKSGHDTVSWYQQALGQGPQFIFQYYEEEERQRGNFPDRFSGHQFPNYSSELNVNALLLGDSALYLCASATGGLGTDTQYFGPGTRLTVL.

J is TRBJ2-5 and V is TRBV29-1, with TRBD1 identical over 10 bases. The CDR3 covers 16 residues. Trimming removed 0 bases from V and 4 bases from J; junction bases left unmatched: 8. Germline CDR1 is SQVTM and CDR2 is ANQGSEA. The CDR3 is CSVEDLTGGFRETQYF. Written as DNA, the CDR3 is TGCAGCGTTGAAGACTTGACAGGGGGCTTTCGAGAGACCCAGTACTTC.

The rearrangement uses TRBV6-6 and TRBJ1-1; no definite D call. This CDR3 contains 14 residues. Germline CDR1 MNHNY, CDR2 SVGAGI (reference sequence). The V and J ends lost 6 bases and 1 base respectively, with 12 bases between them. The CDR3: CASRLSPRNTEAFF. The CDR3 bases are TGTGCCAGCAGGCTCTCTCCTAGGAACACTGAAGCTTTCTTT.

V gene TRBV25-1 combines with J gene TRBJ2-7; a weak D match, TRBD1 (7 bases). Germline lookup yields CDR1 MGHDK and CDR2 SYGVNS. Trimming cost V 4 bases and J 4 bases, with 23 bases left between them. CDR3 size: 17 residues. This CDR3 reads CASSAGPRGAYKYEQYV. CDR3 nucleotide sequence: TGTGCCAGCAGTGCTGGACCCAGGGGGGCGTACAAATACGAGCAGTACGTC.

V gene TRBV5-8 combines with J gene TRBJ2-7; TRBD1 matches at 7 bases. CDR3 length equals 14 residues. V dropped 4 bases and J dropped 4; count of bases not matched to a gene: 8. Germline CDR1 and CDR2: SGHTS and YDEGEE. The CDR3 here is CASSIGQASYEQYF. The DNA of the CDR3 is TGTGCCAGCAGCATTGGACAGGCCTCATACGAGCAGTACTTC. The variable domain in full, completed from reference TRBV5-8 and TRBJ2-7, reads EAGVTQSPTHLIKTRGQQATLRCSPISGHTSVYWYQQALGLGLQFLLWYDEGEERNRGNFPPRFSGRQFPNYSSELNVNALELEDSALYLCASSIGQASYEQYFGPGTRLTVT.